This T cell receptor (beta chain) originates from a study of identical twins. Study-level findings and limits: Twins shared out-of-frame alpha sequences with excess low generation probability. Abundant beta clonotypes from cord blood had fewer insertions, unlike memory repertoires, which showed none. The authors drew conclusions from cross-sectional statistical analysis rather than following the same donors.

TCRdb re-called the 5' RACE reads through MiXCR, storing one row per CDR3 protein. The sample lists 1.5 million to 2 million distinct CDR3 sequences; less than 40% were seen once. As to this clonotype: Its antigen is not known.

Unmatched junction bases numbered 8, after V lost 3 bases and J lost 6 bases. The length of the CDR3 is 15 residues. CDR1 is SGHDN, CDR2 FVKESK, per germline. The TCR was taken from a newborn girl in good health. This sequence joins TRBV14 and TRBJ2-1, with TRBD1 matching over 7 bases. The sample consisted of cord blood. CDR3 loop: CASSHNRGNSNEQFF. The DNA of the CDR3 is TGTGCCAGCAGCCATAACAGGGGAAACAGCAATGAGCAGTTCTTC. The full variable domain, with the rest looked up from reference TRBV14 and TRBJ2-1, is EAGVTQFPSHSVIEKGQTVTLRCDPISGHDNLYWYRRVMGKEIKFLLHFVKESKQDESGMPNNRFLAERTGGTYSTLKVQPAELEDSGVYFCASSHNRGNSNEQFFGPGTRLTVL.